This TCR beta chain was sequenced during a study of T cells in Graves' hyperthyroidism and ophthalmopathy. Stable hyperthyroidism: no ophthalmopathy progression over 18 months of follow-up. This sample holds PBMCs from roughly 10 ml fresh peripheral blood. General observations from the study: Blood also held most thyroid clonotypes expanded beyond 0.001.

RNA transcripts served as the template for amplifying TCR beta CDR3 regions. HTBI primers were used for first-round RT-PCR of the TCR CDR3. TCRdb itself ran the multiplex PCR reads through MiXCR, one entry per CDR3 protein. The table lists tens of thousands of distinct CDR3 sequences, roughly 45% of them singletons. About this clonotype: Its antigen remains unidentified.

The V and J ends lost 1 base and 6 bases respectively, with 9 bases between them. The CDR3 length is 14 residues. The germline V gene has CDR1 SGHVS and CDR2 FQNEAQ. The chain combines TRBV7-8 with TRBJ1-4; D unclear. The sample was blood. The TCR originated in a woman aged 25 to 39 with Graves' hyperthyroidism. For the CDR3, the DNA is TGTGCCAGCAGCTTAGAGGTGACGGATGAAAAACTGTTTTTT. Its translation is CASSLEVTDEKLFF.